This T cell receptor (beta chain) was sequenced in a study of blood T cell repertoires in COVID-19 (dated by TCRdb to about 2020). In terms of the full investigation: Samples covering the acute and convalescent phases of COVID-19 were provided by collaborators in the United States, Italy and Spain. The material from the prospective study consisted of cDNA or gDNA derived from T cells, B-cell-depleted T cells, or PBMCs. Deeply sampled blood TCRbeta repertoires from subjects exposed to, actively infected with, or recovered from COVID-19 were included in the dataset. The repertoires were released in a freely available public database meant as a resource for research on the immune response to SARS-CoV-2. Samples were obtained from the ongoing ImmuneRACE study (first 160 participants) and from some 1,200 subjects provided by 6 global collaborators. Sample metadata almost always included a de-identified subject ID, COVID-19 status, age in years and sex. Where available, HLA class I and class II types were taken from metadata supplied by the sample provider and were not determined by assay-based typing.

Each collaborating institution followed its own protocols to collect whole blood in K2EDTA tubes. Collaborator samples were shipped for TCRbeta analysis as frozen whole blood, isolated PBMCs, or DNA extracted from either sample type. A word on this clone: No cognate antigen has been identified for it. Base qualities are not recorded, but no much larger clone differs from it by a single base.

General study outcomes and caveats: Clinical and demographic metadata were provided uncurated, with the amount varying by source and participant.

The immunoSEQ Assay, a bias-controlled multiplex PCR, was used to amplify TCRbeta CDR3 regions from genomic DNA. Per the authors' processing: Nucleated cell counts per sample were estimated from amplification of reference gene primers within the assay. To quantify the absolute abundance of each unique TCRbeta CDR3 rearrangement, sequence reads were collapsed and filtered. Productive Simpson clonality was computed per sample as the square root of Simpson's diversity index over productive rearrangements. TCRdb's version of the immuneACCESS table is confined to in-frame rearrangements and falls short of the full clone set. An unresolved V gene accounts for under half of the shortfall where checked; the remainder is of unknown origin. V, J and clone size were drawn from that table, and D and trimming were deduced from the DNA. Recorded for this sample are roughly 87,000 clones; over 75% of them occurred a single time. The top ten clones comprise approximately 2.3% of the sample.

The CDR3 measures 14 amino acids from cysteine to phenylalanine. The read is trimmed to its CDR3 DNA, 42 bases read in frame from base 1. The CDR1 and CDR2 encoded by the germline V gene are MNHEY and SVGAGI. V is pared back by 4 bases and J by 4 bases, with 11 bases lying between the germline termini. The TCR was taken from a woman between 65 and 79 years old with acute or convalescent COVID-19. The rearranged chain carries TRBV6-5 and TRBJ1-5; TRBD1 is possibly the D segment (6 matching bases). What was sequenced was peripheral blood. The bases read TGTGCCAGCAGTTTAGGACAGTCAAATCAGCCCCAGCATTTT. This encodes CASSLGQSNQPQHF.